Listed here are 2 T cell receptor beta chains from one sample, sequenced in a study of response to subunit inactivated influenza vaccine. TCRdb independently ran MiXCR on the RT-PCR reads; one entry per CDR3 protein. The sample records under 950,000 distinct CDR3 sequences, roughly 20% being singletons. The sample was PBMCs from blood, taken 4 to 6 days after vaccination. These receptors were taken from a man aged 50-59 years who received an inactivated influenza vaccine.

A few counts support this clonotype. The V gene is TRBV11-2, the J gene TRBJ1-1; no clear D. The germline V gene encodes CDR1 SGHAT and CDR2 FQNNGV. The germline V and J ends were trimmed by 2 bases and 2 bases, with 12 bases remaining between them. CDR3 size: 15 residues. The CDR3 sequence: CASSLLSGTNTEAFF. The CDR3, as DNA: TGTGCCAGCAGCTTACTATCAGGAACTAACACTGAAGCTTTCTTT.

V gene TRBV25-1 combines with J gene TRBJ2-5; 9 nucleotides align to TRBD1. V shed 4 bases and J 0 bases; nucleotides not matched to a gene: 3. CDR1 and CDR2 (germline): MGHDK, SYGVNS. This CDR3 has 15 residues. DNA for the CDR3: TGTGCCAGCAGTGGGACAGGGGAGTACCAAGAGACCCAGTACTTC. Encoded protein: CASSGTGEYQETQYF.